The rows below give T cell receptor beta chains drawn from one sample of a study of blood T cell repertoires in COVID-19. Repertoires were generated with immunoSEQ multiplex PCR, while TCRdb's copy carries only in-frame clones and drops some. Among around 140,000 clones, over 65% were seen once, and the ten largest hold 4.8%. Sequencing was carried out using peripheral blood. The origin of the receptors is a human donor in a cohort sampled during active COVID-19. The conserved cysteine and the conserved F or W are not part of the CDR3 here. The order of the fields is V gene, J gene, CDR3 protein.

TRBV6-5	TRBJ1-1	ASIPRTGVTEAF
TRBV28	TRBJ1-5	ASTQAGQPQH
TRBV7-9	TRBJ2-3	ASTVAGVGDTQY
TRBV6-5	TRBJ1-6	ASHPRSAYNSPLH
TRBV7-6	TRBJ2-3	ASSLAAGGRRSTDTQY
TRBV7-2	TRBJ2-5	ASSFRIGQQETQY
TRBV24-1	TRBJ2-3	ATSEAAGEIYPTDTQY
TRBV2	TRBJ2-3	ASTSGTSTDTQY
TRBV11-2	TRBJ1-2	ASSGGTGLYGYT
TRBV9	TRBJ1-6	ASSARTDYNSPLH
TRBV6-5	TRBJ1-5	ASSSQDQPQH
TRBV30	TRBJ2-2	AVGDRENTGELF
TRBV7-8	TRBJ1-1	ASSLANTVGAF
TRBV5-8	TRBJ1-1	ASSPDREAAAF
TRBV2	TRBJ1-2	ASSRGGAEYGYT
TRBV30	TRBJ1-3	AWSKGSGNTIY
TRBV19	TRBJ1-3	ASSIGLTGGNTIY
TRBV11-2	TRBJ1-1	ASSLGMGPGAF
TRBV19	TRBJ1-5	ASATNLQGIRQPQH
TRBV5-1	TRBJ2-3	ASSLAVLAFTDTQY
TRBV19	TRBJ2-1	ASSIKGLAVYNEQF
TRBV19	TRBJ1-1	ASSTVFAEAF
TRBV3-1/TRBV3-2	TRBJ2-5	ASSQGGRETQY
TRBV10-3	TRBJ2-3	AISEGTGETDTQY
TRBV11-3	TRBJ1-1	ASSRGKNTEAF
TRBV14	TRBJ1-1	ASSQGTDWTGNTEAF
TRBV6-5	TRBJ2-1	ASSYSGFSYNEQF